The source of this T cell receptor beta chain is a study of cytomegalovirus exposure and HLA in healthy donors. Researchers ran the PCR with 60 Vbeta and 13 Jbeta primers. The assay was immunoSEQ multiplex PCR, and TCRdb's table has in-frame clones only and misses some. Of about 61,000 clones detected, around 87% appear once; the ten largest clones hold 1.4%. Study findings and constraints: In a later analysis, most CMV-associated TCR beta chains appeared HLA-restricted.

Germline lookup yields CDR1 SGHNT and CDR2 YYREEE (reference sequence). Losses at the gene ends were 0 bases for V and 4 bases for J; bases not matched to a gene: 8. This CDR3 region has 16 residues. This clone was observed a single time. The antigen is unknown. The gene calls are TRBV5-4 and TRBJ2-3; 7 nucleotides agree with TRBD2. Sequencing input: PBMCs. The receptor's source is a man aged 18 to 30 in good health and CMV-seronegative. DNA of the CDR3: TGTGCCAGCAGCTTGGCCGCGGGGGTTCTGGCAGATACGCAGTATTTT. Its protein is CASSLAAGVLADTQYF. The complete variable domain, with remaining parts taken from reference TRBV5-4 and TRBJ2-3, reads ETGVTQSPTHLIKTRGQQVTLRCSSQSGHNTVSWYQQALGQGPQFIFQYYREEENGRGNFPPRFSGLQFPNYSSELNVNALELDDSALYLCASSLAAGVLADTQYFGPGTRLTVL.